This T cell receptor (beta chain) was sequenced for a study of blood T cell repertoires in COVID-19 (dated by TCRdb to 2020 to 2022). At the level of the whole study: Samples from collaborators originated in the United States, Italy and Spain and spanned both the acute and convalescent phases of COVID-19. The material from the prospective study consisted of cDNA or gDNA derived from T cells, B-cell-depleted T cells, or PBMCs. Subjects who had been exposed to COVID-19, were actively infected with it, or had recovered from it provided the deeply sampled blood TCRbeta repertoires that made up the dataset. The repertoires were released in a freely available public database meant as a resource for research on the immune response to SARS-CoV-2. The samples were drawn from the first 160 participants of the ongoing ImmuneRACE study and from 950 to 1,500 subjects provided by 6 global collaborators. The sample metadata nearly always contained a de-identified subject ID, COVID-19 status, age in years and sex. HLA class I and class II types, where available, came from metadata supplied by the sample provider rather than from assay-based typing.

Study-level results and caveats: Clinical and demographic metadata were provided uncurated, with the amount varying by source and participant.

Turning to this clone: Its antigen remains undetermined. No base quality values were provided; no much bigger clone lies one nucleotide off.

TCRbeta CDR3 regions were amplified from genomic DNA by means of the immunoSEQ Assay, a bias-controlled multiplex PCR. Under the source paper's analysis protocol: The number of nucleated cells in each sample was estimated from the amplification of reference gene primers within the assay. Sequence reads were collapsed and filtered to measure the absolute abundance of every unique TCRbeta CDR3 rearrangement. Productive Simpson clonality was computed per sample as the square root of Simpson's diversity index over productive rearrangements. TCRdb retrieved this table from immuneACCESS and kept in-frame rearrangements only. Not all clones are present; in checked studies, unresolved V genes account for under half, and no reason is known for the remainder. That table furnishes V, J and clone size, whereas the DNA furnished D and trimming. The sample table shows some 26,000 clones, and over 55% are seen once. Clones ranked in the top ten supply 43% of the sample.

After removal of 4 bases from V and 4 bases from J, the junction retains 10 bases not matched to a gene. From cysteine to phenylalanine, the CDR3 is 16 amino acids long. The entry retains the CDR3 DNA only, 48 bases that are in frame from base 1. The germline V gene (reference sequence) yields MNHNY for CDR1 and SVGAGI for CDR2. Each collaborating institution followed its own protocols to collect whole blood in K2EDTA tubes. Collaborator samples were shipped for TCRbeta analysis as frozen whole blood, isolated PBMCs, or DNA extracted from either sample type. Recombination joined TRBV6-6 with TRBJ2-3, and 8 junction bases match TRBD2. This receptor was identified in a woman of 80 years or more with acute or convalescent COVID-19. Input material: peripheral blood. Here is the DNA: TGTGCCAGCAGTTCCGGACTAGCTTTTGGCGCAGATACGCAGTATTTT. It codes for CASSSGLAFGADTQYF.